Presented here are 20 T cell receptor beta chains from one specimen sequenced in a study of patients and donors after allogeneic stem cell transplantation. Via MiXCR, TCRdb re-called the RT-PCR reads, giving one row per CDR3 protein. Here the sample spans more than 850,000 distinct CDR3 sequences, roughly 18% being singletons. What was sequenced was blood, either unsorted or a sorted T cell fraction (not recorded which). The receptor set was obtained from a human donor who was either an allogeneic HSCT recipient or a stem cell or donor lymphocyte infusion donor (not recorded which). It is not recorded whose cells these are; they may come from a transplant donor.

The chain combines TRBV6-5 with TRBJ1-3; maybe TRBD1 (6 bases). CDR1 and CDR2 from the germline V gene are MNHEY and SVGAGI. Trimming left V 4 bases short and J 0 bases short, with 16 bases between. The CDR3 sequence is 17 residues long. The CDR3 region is CASSSKQQGFSGNTIYF. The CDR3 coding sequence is TGTGCCAGCAGTTCCAAACAACAGGGATTCTCTGGAAACACCATATATTTT.

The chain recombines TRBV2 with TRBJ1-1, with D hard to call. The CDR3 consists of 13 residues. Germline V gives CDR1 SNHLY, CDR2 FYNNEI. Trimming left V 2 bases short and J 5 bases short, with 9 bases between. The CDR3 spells CASSEWALTEAFF. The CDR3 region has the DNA TGTGCCAGCAGTGAATGGGCGTTAACTGAAGCTTTCTTT.

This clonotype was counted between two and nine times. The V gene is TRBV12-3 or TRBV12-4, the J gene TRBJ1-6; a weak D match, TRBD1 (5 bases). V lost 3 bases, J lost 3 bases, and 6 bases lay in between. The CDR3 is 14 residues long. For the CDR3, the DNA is TGTGCCAGCAGTTTTACAGGCTATAATTCACCCCTCCACTTT. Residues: CASSFTGYNSPLHF.

CDR3 coding DNA: TGTGCCAGCAGCGCACGTCTGGCGGGGACCTACGAGCAGTACTTC. This gives the protein CASSARLAGTYEQYF. This sequence joins TRBV7-9 and TRBJ2-7; the D gene is possibly TRBD2 (6 bases). Per the germline V gene, CDR1 is SEHNR and CDR2 is FQNEAQ (reference sequence). Trimming removed 5 bases from V and 2 bases from J, with 16 bases in between. The CDR3 runs 15 residues.

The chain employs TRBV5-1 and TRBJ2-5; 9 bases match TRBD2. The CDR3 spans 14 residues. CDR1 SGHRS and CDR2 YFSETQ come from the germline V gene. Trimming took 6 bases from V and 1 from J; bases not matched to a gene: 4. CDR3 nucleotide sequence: TGCGCCAGCAAAGCGGGAGGCCTCCAAGAGACCCAGTACTTC. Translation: CASKAGGLQETQYF. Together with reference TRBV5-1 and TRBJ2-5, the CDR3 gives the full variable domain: KAGVTQTPRYLIKTRGQQVTLSCSPISGHRSVSWYQQTPGQGLQFLFEYFSETQRNKGNFPGRFSGRQFSNSRSEMNVSTLELGDSALYLCASKAGGLQETQYFGPGTRLLVL.

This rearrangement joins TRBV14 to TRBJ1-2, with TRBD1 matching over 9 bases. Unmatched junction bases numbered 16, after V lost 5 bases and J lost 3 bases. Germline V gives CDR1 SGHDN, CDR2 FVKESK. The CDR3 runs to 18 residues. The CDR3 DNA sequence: TGTGCCAGCAGCAGTTCACCCGGGACAGGGACGTCGTACTATGGCTACACCTTC. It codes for CASSSSPGTGTSYYGYTF.

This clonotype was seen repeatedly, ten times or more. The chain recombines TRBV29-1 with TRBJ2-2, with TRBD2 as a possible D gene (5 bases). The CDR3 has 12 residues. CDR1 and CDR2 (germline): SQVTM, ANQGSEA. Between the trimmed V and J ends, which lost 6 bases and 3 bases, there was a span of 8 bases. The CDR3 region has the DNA TGCAGCGTGCTAGCAGACACCGGGGAGCTGTTTTTT. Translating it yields CSVLADTGELFF.

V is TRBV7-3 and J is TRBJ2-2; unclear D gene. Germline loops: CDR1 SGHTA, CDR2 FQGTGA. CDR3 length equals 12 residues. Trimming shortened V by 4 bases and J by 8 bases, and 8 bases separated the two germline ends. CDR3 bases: TGTGCCAGCAGCTCTGGGTGGGGGGAGCTGTTTTTT. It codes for CASSSGWGELFF.

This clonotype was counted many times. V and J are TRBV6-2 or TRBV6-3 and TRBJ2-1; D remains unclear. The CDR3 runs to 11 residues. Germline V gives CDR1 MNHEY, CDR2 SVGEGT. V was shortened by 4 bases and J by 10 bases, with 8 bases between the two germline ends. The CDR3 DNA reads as TGTGCCAGCAGTTTAGCCCTCGAGCAGTTCTTC. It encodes CASSLALEQFF.

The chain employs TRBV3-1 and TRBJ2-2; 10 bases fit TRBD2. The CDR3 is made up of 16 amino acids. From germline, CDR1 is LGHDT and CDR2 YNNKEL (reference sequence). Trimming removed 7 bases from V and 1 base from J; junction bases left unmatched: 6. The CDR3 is CASTVRLAGNTGELFF. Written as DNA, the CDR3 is TGTGCCAGCACCGTCCGACTAGCGGGGAACACCGGGGAGCTGTTTTTT.

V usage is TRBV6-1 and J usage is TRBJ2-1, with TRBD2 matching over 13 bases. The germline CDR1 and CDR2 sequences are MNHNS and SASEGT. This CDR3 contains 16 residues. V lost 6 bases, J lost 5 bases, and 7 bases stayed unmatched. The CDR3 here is CASSGLAGEGHNEQFF. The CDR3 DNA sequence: TGTGCCAGCAGCGGACTAGCGGGAGAGGGGCACAATGAGCAGTTCTTC.

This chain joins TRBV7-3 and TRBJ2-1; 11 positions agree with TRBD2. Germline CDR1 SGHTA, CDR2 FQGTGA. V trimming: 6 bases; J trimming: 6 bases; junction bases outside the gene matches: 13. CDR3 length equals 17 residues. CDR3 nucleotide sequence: TGTGCCAGCAGACTTCCAGATAGCGGGAGGGCCGTCAATGAGCAGTTCTTC. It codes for CASRLPDSGRAVNEQFF.

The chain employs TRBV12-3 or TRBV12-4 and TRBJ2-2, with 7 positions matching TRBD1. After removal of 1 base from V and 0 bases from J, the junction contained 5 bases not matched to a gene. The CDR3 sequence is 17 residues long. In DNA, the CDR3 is TGTGCCAGCAGTTTAGGAGACAGGGTCGCGAACACCGGGGAGCTGTTTTTT. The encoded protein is CASSLGDRVANTGELFF.

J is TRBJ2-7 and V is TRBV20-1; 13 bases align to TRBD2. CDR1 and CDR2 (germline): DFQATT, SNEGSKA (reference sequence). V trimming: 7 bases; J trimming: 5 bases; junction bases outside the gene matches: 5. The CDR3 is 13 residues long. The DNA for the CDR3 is TGCAGTGTACCGACTAGCGGGAGGAACGAGCAGTACTTC. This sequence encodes CSVPTSGRNEQYF.

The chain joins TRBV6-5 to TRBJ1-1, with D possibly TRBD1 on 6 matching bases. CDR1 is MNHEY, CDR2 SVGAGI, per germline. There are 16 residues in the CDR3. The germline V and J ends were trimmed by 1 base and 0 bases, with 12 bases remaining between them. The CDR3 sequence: CASSYFSDSLNTEAFF. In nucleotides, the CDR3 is TGTGCCAGCAGTTACTTTTCGGACAGCCTGAACACTGAAGCTTTCTTT.

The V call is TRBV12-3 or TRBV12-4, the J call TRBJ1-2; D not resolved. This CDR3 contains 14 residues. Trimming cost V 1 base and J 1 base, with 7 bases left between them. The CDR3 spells CASSLEPVNYGYTF. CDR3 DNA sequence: TGTGCCAGCAGTTTAGAACCGGTTAACTATGGCTACACCTTC.

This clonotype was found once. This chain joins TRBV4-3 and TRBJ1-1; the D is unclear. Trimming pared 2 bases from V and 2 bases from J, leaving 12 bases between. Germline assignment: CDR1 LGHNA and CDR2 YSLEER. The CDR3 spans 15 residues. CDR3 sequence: CASSQILTQNTEAFF. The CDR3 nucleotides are TGCGCCAGCAGCCAAATATTAACCCAAAACACTGAAGCTTTCTTT.

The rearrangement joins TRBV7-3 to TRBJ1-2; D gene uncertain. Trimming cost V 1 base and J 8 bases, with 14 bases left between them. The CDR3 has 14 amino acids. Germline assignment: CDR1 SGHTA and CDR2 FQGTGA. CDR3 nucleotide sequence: TGTGCCAGCAGCTTAAACGGGATCCTCGGAGGCTACACCTTC. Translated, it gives CASSLNGILGGYTF.

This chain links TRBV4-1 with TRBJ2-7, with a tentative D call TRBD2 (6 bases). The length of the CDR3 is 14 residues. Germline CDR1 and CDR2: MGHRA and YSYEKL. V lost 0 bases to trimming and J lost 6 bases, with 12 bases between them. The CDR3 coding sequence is TGCGCCAGCAGCCAAGAGGGGGGAGCGCCCGAGCAGTACTTC. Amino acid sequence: CASSQEGGAPEQYF.

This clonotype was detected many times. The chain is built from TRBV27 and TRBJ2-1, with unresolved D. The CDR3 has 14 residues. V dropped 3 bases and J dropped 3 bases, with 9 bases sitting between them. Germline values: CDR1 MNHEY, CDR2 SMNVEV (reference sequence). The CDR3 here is CASSFPGSYNEQFF. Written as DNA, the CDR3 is TGTGCCAGCAGTTTTCCAGGTAGCTACAATGAGCAGTTCTTC.